A single TCR beta chain is shown here with its context. Enrollment of patients from Seattle took place during active infection, with longitudinal follow-up. The CDR3 contains 14 residues. The V gene end was trimmed by 3 bases and the J gene end by 5 bases; junction bases not matched to a gene: 7. CDR1 is SEHNR, CDR2 FQNEAQ, per germline (reference sequence). This sample was taken from a study of blood T cell repertoires in COVID-19. At the level of the study: Nucleic acid was either cDNA or gDNA, and it came from T cells, B-cell-depleted T cells, or PBMCs.

Method: immunoSEQ multiplex PCR; TCRdb's copy keeps in-frame clones and lacks some. The repertoire holds around 430,000 clones, with approximately 89% as singletons. This TCR was recovered from a woman between 45 and 60 years old with COVID-19, enrolled during active disease. This chain connects TRBV7-9 to TRBJ2-7; 7 nucleotides agree with TRBD2. The sequenced sample was peripheral blood. CDR3 sequence reads: CASSLGGTEDEQYF. CDR3 coding DNA: TGTGCCAGCAGCTTGGGGGGGACCGAGGACGAGCAGTACTTC.